Below, 29 T cell receptor beta chains from the same sample are listed, as sequenced in a study of cytomegalovirus exposure and HLA in healthy donors. The PCR employed 60 Vbeta primers together with 13 Jbeta primers. The method was immunoSEQ multiplex PCR; TCRdb's version includes in-frame clones alone and lacks a portion of them. The table records approximately 100,000 clones, more than 60% of them present only once. Source material: PBMCs. Source of these receptors: a man aged 18 to 29 in good health and CMV-seropositive.

This chain connects TRBV27 to TRBJ2-7, with TRBD1 as a possible D gene (5 bases). CDR1 and CDR2 from the germline V gene are MNHEY and SMNVEV (reference sequence). This CDR3 contains 14 residues. The V gene lost 5 bases and the J gene lost 3 bases, with 14 bases spanning the gap. The CDR3: CASSIQDPLYEQYF. DNA for the CDR3: TGTGCCAGCAGTATACAGGACCCCCTCTACGAGCAGTACTTC.

The genes are TRBV14 and TRBJ2-3; possible D gene TRBD1, 6 bases. Per the germline V gene, CDR1 is SGHDN and CDR2 is FVKESK. The CDR3 is made up of 18 amino acids. V was clipped by 0 bases and J by 4 bases, with 20 bases between them. The CDR3 here is CASSQEGGPPFPPDTQYF. The CDR3 coding sequence is TGTGCCAGCAGCCAAGAAGGGGGACCCCCGTTCCCTCCAGATACGCAGTATTTT. Full variable domain (missing parts from reference TRBV14 and TRBJ2-3): EAGVTQFPSHSVIEKGQTVTLRCDPISGHDNLYWYRRVMGKEIKFLLHFVKESKQDESGMPNNRFLAERTGGTYSTLKVQPAELEDSGVYFCASSQEGGPPFPPDTQYFGPGTRLTVL.

The table lists this clone with a few counts. This chain joins TRBV5-4 and TRBJ1-1; tentative D call: TRBD1 (6 bases). Per the germline V gene, CDR1 is SGHNT and CDR2 is YYREEE (reference sequence). With 0 bases removed from V and 3 bases from J, the gap between germline ends came to 9 bases. The CDR3 length is 14 residues. This CDR3 is CASSLEPGDTEAFF. CDR3 coding DNA: TGTGCCAGCAGCTTGGAGCCAGGGGACACTGAAGCTTTCTTT.

The chain recombines TRBV2 with TRBJ1-1; 10 positions match TRBD1. The CDR3 contains 15 residues. After removal of 10 bases from V and 10 bases from J, the junction contained 18 bases not matched to a gene. The germline gives CDR1 SNHLY, CDR2 FYNNEI. The CDR3 bases are TGTGCCATGCCGTCCTCTGGAGGACAGGGGGTTGGAGCTTTCTTT. This gives the protein CAMPSSGGQGVGAFF.

This rearrangement joins TRBV19 to TRBJ1-5; 8 positions agree with TRBD1. V shed 6 bases, J shed 5 bases, and the junction held 6 bases outside the gene matches. The V gene's germline CDR1 is LNHDA and CDR2 SQIVND (reference sequence). The length of the CDR3 is 14 residues. The CDR3 nucleotides read TGTGCCAGTAGAGAGACAGGGGCCCATCAGCCCCAGCATTTT. Translating it yields CASRETGAHQPQHF.

This clone has a handful of counts. This sequence joins TRBV4-1 and TRBJ2-2; possibly TRBD2 for D (5 bases). Trimming pared 0 bases from V and 0 bases from J, leaving 11 bases between. Per the germline V gene, CDR1 is MGHRA and CDR2 is YSYEKL. This CDR3 region has 17 residues. The CDR3 DNA follows: TGCGCCAGCAGCCAAGATCCGAGCGGCCCGAACACCGGGGAGCTGTTTTTT. Encoded protein: CASSQDPSGPNTGELFF.

The chain is built from TRBV7-9 and TRBJ2-5, with 7 bases matching TRBD2. The CDR3 consists of 14 residues. The junction had 5 bases not matched to a gene; V was cut back by 5 bases and J by 2 bases. Germline values: CDR1 SEHNR, CDR2 FQNEAQ (reference sequence). DNA of the CDR3: TGTGCCAGCAGCCGCCGGGGGGATCAAGAGACCCAGTACTTC. Translated, it gives CASSRRGDQETQYF.

This clone was counted between two and nine times. The V and J genes are TRBV14 and TRBJ1-1; maybe TRBD1 (5 bases). The V end was cut by 1 base, the J end by 5 bases, with 14 bases between. CDR1 is SGHDN and CDR2 is FVKESK in the germline V gene. There are 15 residues in the CDR3. The CDR3, as DNA: TGTGCCAGCAGCCAAGCGGCAGGGCGGGGGACTGAAGCTTTCTTT. Protein sequence: CASSQAAGRGTEAFF. The full variable domain, its missing parts supplied by reference TRBV14 and TRBJ1-1, is EAGVTQFPSHSVIEKGQTVTLRCDPISGHDNLYWYRRVMGKEIKFLLHFVKESKQDESGMPNNRFLAERTGGTYSTLKVQPAELEDSGVYFCASSQAAGRGTEAFFGQGTRLTVV.

V gene TRBV11-2 combines with J gene TRBJ2-7, with D possibly matching TRBD1 (6 bases). Germline assignment: CDR1 SGHAT and CDR2 FQNNGV. The CDR3 consists of 14 residues. Trimming shortened V by 5 bases and J by 3 bases, and 14 bases separated the two germline ends. The CDR3 loop is CASSKTGTIYEQYF. The CDR3 DNA sequence: TGTGCCAGCAGCAAAACAGGGACAATCTACGAGCAGTACTTC. The full variable domain, rest sourced from reference TRBV11-2 and TRBJ2-7, is EAGVAQSPRYKIIEKRQSVAFWCNPISGHATLYWYQQILGQGPKLLIQFQNNGVVDDSQLPKDRFSAERLKGVDSTLKIQPAKLEDSAVYLCASSKTGTIYEQYFGPGTRLTVT.

The chain is built from TRBV15 and TRBJ1-6; D is uncertain. In germline, CDR1 is LNHNV, CDR2 YYDKDF (reference sequence). CDR3 length: 16 amino acids. Trimming cost V 11 bases and J 5 bases, with 22 bases left between them. The CDR3 reads CAADEGFRRDNSPLHF. CDR3 in DNA: TGTGCCGCAGACGAAGGGTTTAGGAGGGATAATTCACCCCTCCACTTT.

In DNA, the CDR3 is TGCAGCGTTGTCCTCTCCTACGAGCAGTACTTC. Translation: CSVVLSYEQYF. The chain recombines TRBV29-1 with TRBJ2-7; no firm D call. The CDR3 is 11 amino acids. From germline, CDR1 is SQVTM and CDR2 ANQGSEA. The ends were cut back, 4 bases at V and 0 bases at J, with 4 bases in the middle.

V and J are TRBV19 and TRBJ2-1, with D tentatively TRBD2 (7 bases). The germline V gene has CDR1 LNHDA and CDR2 SQIVND (reference sequence). V lost 3 bases, J lost 4 bases, and 19 bases lay in between. The CDR3 spans 17 residues. The CDR3 is CASSIIAWGGRYNEQFF. DNA of the CDR3: TGTGCCAGTAGTATCATAGCATGGGGGGGCCGATACAATGAGCAGTTCTTC.

The CDR3 spells CASRAFPGRRDEKLFF. CDR3 bases: TGTGCCAGTAGGGCCTTCCCCGGGCGGCGGGATGAAAAACTGTTTTTT. The chain is built from TRBV19 and TRBJ1-4; D unresolved. CDR3 length equals 16 residues. Trimming cost V 6 bases and J 6 bases, with 20 bases left between them. Germline V lookup: CDR1 LNHDA, CDR2 SQIVND (reference sequence).

This chain links TRBV10-3 with TRBJ1-1, with 8 nucleotides matching TRBD1. V shed 6 bases, J shed 6 bases, and the junction held 6 bases outside the gene matches. From germline, CDR1 is ENHRY and CDR2 SYGVKD. This CDR3 contains 13 residues. In DNA, the CDR3 is TGTGCCATCAGCGGACAGGGAGGCGCTGAAGCTTTCTTT. Translation gives CAISGQGGAEAFF.

In this sample, this clone turned up a few times. J is TRBJ1-3 and V is TRBV5-1, with unresolved D. The V gene lost 5 bases and the J gene lost 0 bases, with 6 bases spanning the gap. The CDR3 is 13 amino acids. Germline loops: CDR1 SGHRS, CDR2 YFSETQ. In DNA, the CDR3 is TGCGCCAGCAGTAGCAACTCTGGAAACACCATATATTTT. Translating gives CASSSNSGNTIYF.

The J gene is TRBJ1-5, the V gene TRBV15; D remains unclear. V dropped 5 bases and J dropped 0 bases, with 11 bases sitting between them. The CDR3 is 15 amino acids. Per germline, CDR1 LNHNV and CDR2 YYDKDF (reference sequence). The CDR3: CATSERASSNQPQHF. CDR3 DNA: TGTGCCACCAGCGAGAGGGCTTCTAGCAATCAGCCCCAGCATTTT.

The gene calls are TRBV19 and TRBJ2-5; no firm D call. The V and J ends lost 0 bases and 4 bases respectively, with 6 bases between them. This CDR3 has 13 amino acids. Looked up from germline, CDR1 is LNHDA and CDR2 is SQIVND (reference sequence). CDR3 region: CASSIDLGETQYF. The CDR3 nucleotides read TGTGCCAGTAGTATAGATCTAGGAGAGACCCAGTACTTC.

This rearrangement joins TRBV7-9 to TRBJ1-2; no clear D gene. Germline loops: CDR1 SEHNR, CDR2 FQNEAQ (reference sequence). V lost 2 bases and J 2 bases, leaving 6 bases between the germline ends. The CDR3 is made up of 13 amino acids. CDR3: CASSLSQNYGYTF. The CDR3 nucleotides read TGTGCCAGCAGCTTAAGTCAGAACTATGGCTACACCTTC.

The chain employs TRBV19 and TRBJ1-2; unclear D gene. Per the germline V gene, CDR1 is LNHDA and CDR2 is SQIVND (reference sequence). Trimming removed 4 bases from V and 1 base from J, with 7 bases in between. The CDR3 is 13 residues long. CDR3 residues: CASSRDRNYGYTF. CDR3 nucleotide sequence: TGTGCCAGTAGTAGAGACCGTAACTATGGCTACACCTTC.

This rearrangement joins TRBV5-1 to TRBJ2-7, with 8 bases identical to TRBD1. This CDR3 is 11 amino acids long. The J segment lost 9 bases and the V segment lost 3 bases, leaving 2 bases of the junction unmatched. Germline V lookup: CDR1 SGHRS, CDR2 YFSETQ. CDR3 sequence: CASSSGTGQYF. CDR3 DNA: TGCGCCAGCAGCTCCGGGACAGGGCAGTACTTC.

The chain has TRBV11-2 and TRBJ1-2; D is possibly TRBD1 (5 bases). V lost 10 bases to trimming and J lost 12 bases, with 18 bases between them. CDR3 length equals 11 residues. Germline V gene lookup returns CDR1 SGHAT and CDR2 FQNNGV. The CDR3 reads CAIRSGGEHTF. Written as DNA, the CDR3 is TGTGCCATCCGCTCGGGGGGGGAACACACCTTC.

The J gene is TRBJ1-6, the V gene TRBV5-1; 7 bases fit TRBD1. V lost 2 bases, J lost 6 bases, and 11 bases stayed unmatched. The germline V gene has CDR1 SGHRS and CDR2 YFSETQ. The CDR3 length is 17 residues. As DNA, the CDR3 is TGCGCCAGCAGCTTCCTAGGCGGACAGGAGTCTAATTCACCCCTCCACTTT. It encodes CASSFLGGQESNSPLHF.

This clone was observed once. In DNA, the CDR3 is TGCGCCACCGGCGGGGCCGGGGAGCTGTTTTTT. Protein sequence: CATGGAGELFF. The chain carries TRBV5-1 and TRBJ2-2; tentatively, D is TRBD2 (6 bases). V was trimmed by 9 bases and J by 6 bases, leaving 9 bases between them. CDR1 is SGHRS, CDR2 YFSETQ, per germline. The CDR3 sequence is 11 residues long.

V gene TRBV28 combines with J gene TRBJ1-1; no reliable D call. There are 17 residues in the CDR3. V shed 7 bases and J shed 7 bases, with 28 bases lying between them. Germline CDR1 and CDR2: MDHEN and SYDVKM. CDR3 region: CASNPLIEWQKMNEAFF. Here the CDR3 DNA reads TGTGCCAGCAACCCACTAATAGAGTGGCAGAAGATGAATGAAGCTTTCTTT.

V is TRBV6-1 and J is TRBJ1-6; no firm D call. CDR1 is MNHNS, CDR2 SASEGT, per germline. V lost 6 bases and J lost 7, with 10 bases in between. The CDR3 has 13 residues. CDR3 residues: CASRRAENSPLHF. The CDR3 nucleotides are TGTGCCAGCAGGAGGGCTGAGAATTCACCCCTCCACTTT.

The V and J genes are TRBV6-5 and TRBJ1-4; D possibly corresponds to TRBD1 (5 bases). Deletions cut 0 bases from V and 3 bases from J, with 8 bases between. The CDR3 loop spans 15 amino acids. The germline CDR1 and CDR2 sequences are MNHEY and SVGAGI. This CDR3 reads CASSYSTVANEKLFF. The CDR3 DNA reads TGTGCCAGCAGTTACTCGACAGTTGCTAATGAAAAACTGTTTTTT.

Concerning this clone itself: Other DNA sequences in this sample translate to the same CDR3. The chain uses TRBV6-1 and TRBJ1-1; no clear D. V was shortened by 5 bases and J by 0 bases, with 7 bases between the two germline ends. CDR3 size: 13 residues. In germline, CDR1 is MNHNS, CDR2 SASEGT. Here the CDR3 DNA reads TGTGCCAGCAGTACGGGTTTGAACACTGAAGCTTTCTTT. Its protein product is CASSTGLNTEAFF.

The genes are TRBV6-6 and TRBJ1-2; TRBD1 aligns across 7 bases. V lost 5 bases, J lost 7 bases, and 4 bases stayed unmatched. The CDR3 is 12 residues long. Germline V gives CDR1 MNHNY, CDR2 SVGAGI (reference sequence). The CDR3 loop is CASSPTGAGYTF. The CDR3 DNA is TGTGCCAGCAGTCCTACAGGGGCTGGCTACACCTTC.

The chain links TRBV6-1 to TRBJ2-5, with 10 bases lining up with TRBD1. Gene TRBJ2-7 matches the end of the DNA better, so the J call may be wrong. CDR3 length equals 15 residues. Germline assignment: CDR1 MNHNS and CDR2 SASEGT. In nucleotides, the CDR3 is TGTGCCAGCAGTGGGGGACAGGGGTGGAAGTACGAGCAGTACTTC. This gives the protein CASSGGQGWKYEQYF.